Here is one T cell receptor (beta chain) with its context. Antigen: not known. Within the sample, other DNA sequences also encode this same CDR3. The sample is drawn from a study of T cell responses to AZD1222 COVID-19 vaccine. Whole-study findings and limits: Unmutated variant regions reportedly attract nearly half of all spike-specific TCRs.

The assay was immunoSEQ multiplex PCR, and TCRdb's table has in-frame clones only and misses some. This table has approximately 220,000 clones, 85% to 95% appearing once. Germline V gives CDR1 SGHDT, CDR2 YYEEEE. Trimming removed 0 bases at V and 2 bases at J, with 5 bases between. The CDR3 is 13 residues long. The V and J genes are TRBV5-6 and TRBJ2-5; the D is unclear. This material consisted of peripheral blood, taken on day 0 of MenACWY control vaccination. This receptor was obtained from an adult in good health. Here the CDR3 reads CASSLGRQETQYF. The CDR3 coding sequence is TGTGCCAGCAGCTTGGGAAGACAAGAGACCCAGTACTTC.